This entry is about one TCR beta chain. The sample originates from a study of blood T cell repertoires in COVID-19. Study background: The samples span acute and convalescent COVID-19 from the United States, Italy and Spain.

This CDR3 is built from 16 residues. V lost 2 bases, J lost 0 bases, and 14 bases lay in between. Germline assignment: CDR1 SNHLY and CDR2 FYNNEI. Libraries were prepared by immunoSEQ multiplex PCR; TCRdb keeps only in-frame clonotypes and omits some of them. The table shows roughly 250,000 clones, with 65% to 90% occurring only once. This rearrangement joins TRBV2 to TRBJ2-7; no reliable D call. The material sequenced was peripheral blood. The source of this sequence is an older woman with active or convalescent COVID-19. CDR3 loop: CASSEFGDLSSYEQYF. The CDR3 DNA reads as TGTGCCAGCAGTGAATTCGGTGATTTAAGCTCCTACGAGCAGTACTTC. The whole variable domain, remainder taken from reference TRBV2 and TRBJ2-7, is EPEVTQTPSHQVTQMGQEVILRCVPISNHLYFYWYRQILGQKVEFLVSFYNNEISEKSEIFDDQFSVERPDGSNFTLKIRSTKLEDSAMYFCASSEFGDLSSYEQYFGPGTRLTVT.